Listed below are T cell receptor beta chains from one sample, sequenced in a study of T-cell reconstitution after alpha-beta-depleted transplantation in children. TCRdb used MiXCR to reprocess the PCR reads, holding one entry per CDR3 protein. The sample has approximately 650,000 distinct CDR3 sequences; about 12% are singletons. The input for sequencing was PBMCs, taken before TCRalphabeta/CD19-depleted stem cell transplant. The receptors stem from a girl aged 2 to 9 with congenital amegakaryocytic thrombocytopenia, due to receive a stem cell transplant. Each CDR3 is given with its conserved first and last residue. A D gene is named only where the DNA matches it firmly. Rows may omit the clone size; those that give it use once, few, many or a size class.

j_gene,abundance,v_gene,d_gene,CDR3nt,CDR3aa
TRBJ2-3,many,TRBV12-3/TRBV12-4,NA,TGTGCCAGCAGCCCGGAGTCACTCCATACGCAGTATTTT,CASSPESLHTQYF
TRBJ2-7,few,TRBV20-1,NA,TGCAGTGCTAGAGATAGCGGCAGCTCCTACGAGCAGTACTTC,CSARDSGSSYEQYF
TRBJ1-5,NA,TRBV21-1,NA,TGTGCCAGCAGCAACCGACAGCTCAATCAGCCCCAGCATTTT,CASSNRQLNQPQHF
TRBJ2-2,NA,TRBV4-1,TRBD2,TGCGCCAGCAGCCAAGGATTTCTAGCGGGACGCACCGGGGAGCTGTTTTTT,CASSQGFLAGRTGELFF
TRBJ2-3,few,TRBV7-2,NA,TGTGCCAGCAGCTGGGGACCGGAACTCGATACGCAGTATTTT,CASSWGPELDTQYF
TRBJ2-7,many,TRBV5-1,NA,TGCGCCAGCAGCTTGGCAGGGGAGTTCTACGAGCAGTACTTC,CASSLAGEFYEQYF
TRBJ2-6,NA,TRBV7-8,TRBD2,TGTGCCAGCAGCTTAGATTCGGGGGGGTCCAACGTCCTGACTTTC,CASSLDSGGSNVLTF
TRBJ2-7,few,TRBV7-9,NA,TGTGCCAGCAGCTTAGATATAGGCAGCTCCTACGAGCAGTACTTC,CASSLDIGSSYEQYF
TRBJ1-2,NA,TRBV6-1,TRBD1,TGTGCCAGCAGGACAACCGGGACAGGGCCAAGCTACACCTTC,CASRTTGTGPSYTF
TRBJ2-3,few,TRBV7-9,NA,TGTGCCAGCAGCAGTGTAAGCGGCACAGATACGCAGTATTTT,CASSSVSGTDTQYF
TRBJ2-1,NA,TRBV20-1,NA,TGCAGTGCTAGCTTCCCCGGGGCACCCAATGAGCAGTTCTTC,CSASFPGAPNEQFF
TRBJ1-5,few,TRBV6-1,NA,TGTGCCAGCAGTGAAGCGGGGGGGGAGCCCCAGCATTTT,CASSEAGGEPQHF
TRBJ2-7,NA,TRBV7-9,NA,TGTGCCAGCAGCTTAGGGCAGGGATTAAGGTACGAGCAGTACTTC,CASSLGQGLRYEQYF
TRBJ2-1,NA,TRBV5-4,NA,TGTGCCAGCACTACTGACGGCAGACACAATGAGCAGTTCTTC,CASTTDGRHNEQFF
TRBJ2-5,many,TRBV10-3,TRBD2,TGTGCCATCAGCTTGAGCGGGATGGGCCAAGAGACCCAGTACTTC,CAISLSGMGQETQYF
TRBJ2-1,NA,TRBV6-2/TRBV6-3,TRBD2,TGTGCCAGCAGTTACGCGGGGACTAGCGGGAGGATGGGCCACAATGAGCAGTTCTTC,CASSYAGTSGRMGHNEQFF
TRBJ2-7,NA,TRBV28,NA,TGTGCCAGCAAGGGGCAGTCCCTAACTCAAGCCTACGAGCAGTACTTC,CASKGQSLTQAYEQYF
TRBJ2-1,NA,TRBV6-5,NA,TGTGCCAGCATCGGGGCCCGGAGAGGGTTCTTC,CASIGARRGFF
TRBJ2-1,NA,TRBV7-7,TRBD2,TGTGCCAGCAGTTCCAGTAGCGGGAGTAGTCTCAATGAGCAGTTCTTC,CASSSSSGSSLNEQFF
TRBJ2-7,many,TRBV29-1,NA,TGCAGCGTAAGCGACCAGGGCGAGCAGTACTTC,CSVSDQGEQYF
TRBJ2-7,many,TRBV4-1,NA,TGCGCCAGCAGCCCTGGGGTCGCCAACTACGAGCAGTACTTC,CASSPGVANYEQYF
TRBJ1-1,few,TRBV6-2/TRBV6-3,TRBD1,TGTGCCAGCACCAGGAGGGTGGACAGGGAGTCCACTGAAGCTTTCTTT,CASTRRVDRESTEAFF
TRBJ2-7,NA,TRBV20-1,TRBD2,TGCAGTGCTAAACTAGCGGGAGGGCCGAACTTC,CSAKLAGGPNF
TRBJ2-1,many,TRBV5-1,NA,TGCGCCAGCAGTGGGCTCCCGTCGGACAATGAGCAGTTCTTC,CASSGLPSDNEQFF
TRBJ2-3,NA,TRBV20-1,TRBD2,TGCAGTGCGGGGGTGCGGGAGTGGGATACGCAGTATTTT,CSAGVREWDTQYF
TRBJ2-3,few,TRBV11-2,NA,TGTGCCAGCAGCGGAGACCCGGGACTTGCAGAACCCACAGATACGCAGTATTTT,CASSGDPGLAEPTDTQYF
TRBJ2-4,NA,TRBV7-9,NA,TGTGCCAGCAGCTTACAGGGGACCAAAAAAAACATTCAGTACTTC,CASSLQGTKKNIQYF
TRBJ1-1,NA,TRBV20-1,TRBD1,TGCAGTGCTAGCAAACCGGGACAGATAAACACTGAAGCTTTCTTT,CSASKPGQINTEAFF
TRBJ1-2,NA,TRBV7-6,NA,TGTGCCAGCAGCTTATGGGGGCAGGGCTACACCTTC,CASSLWGQGYTF